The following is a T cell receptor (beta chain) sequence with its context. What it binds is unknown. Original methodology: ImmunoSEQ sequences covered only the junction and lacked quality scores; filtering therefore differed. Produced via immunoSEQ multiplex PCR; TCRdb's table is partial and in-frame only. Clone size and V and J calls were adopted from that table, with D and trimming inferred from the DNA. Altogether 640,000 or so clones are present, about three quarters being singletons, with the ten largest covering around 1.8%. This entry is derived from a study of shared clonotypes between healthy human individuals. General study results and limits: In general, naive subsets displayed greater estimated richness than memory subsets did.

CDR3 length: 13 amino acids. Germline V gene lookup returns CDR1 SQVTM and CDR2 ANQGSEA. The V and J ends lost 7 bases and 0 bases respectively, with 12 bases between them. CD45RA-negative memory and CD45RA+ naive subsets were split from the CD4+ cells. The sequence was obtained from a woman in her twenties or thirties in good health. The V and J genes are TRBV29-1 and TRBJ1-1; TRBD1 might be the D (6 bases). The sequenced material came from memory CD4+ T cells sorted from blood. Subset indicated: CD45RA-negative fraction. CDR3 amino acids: CSGGAGMNTEAFF. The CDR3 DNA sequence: TGCAGCGGGGGGGCAGGGATGAACACTGAAGCTTTCTTT.